Shown below are 28 T cell receptor beta chains from a single sample sequenced in a study of cytomegalovirus exposure and HLA in healthy donors. Clones were read by immunoSEQ multiplex PCR, and TCRdb kept only the in-frame ones, dropping some. The sample contains around 52,000 clones, 88% of which appear only once. Material: PBMCs. These receptors all stem from a woman between 25 and 40 years old in good health and CMV-seronegative.

The chain employs TRBV6-4 and TRBJ2-3, with unresolved D. The V and J ends lost 6 bases and 6 bases respectively, with 4 bases between them. The CDR3 sequence is 10 residues long. Germline V gives CDR1 MRHNA, CDR2 SNTAGT. For the CDR3, the DNA is TGTGCCAGCAGCCCGGATACGCAGTATTTT. This codes for CASSPDTQYF.

This chain uses TRBV18 with TRBJ2-1; TRBD2 is a possible D gene (6 bases). Trimming took off 4 bases at V and 0 bases at J, with 16 bases between the two ends. Germline V gene sequence: CDR1 KGHSH, CDR2 LQKENI. The CDR3 is 17 residues long. The CDR3 region is CASSRPLAPSSYNEQFF. The DNA of the CDR3 is TGTGCCAGCTCACGGCCTCTAGCGCCTAGCTCCTACAATGAGCAGTTCTTC.

The V gene is TRBV6-1, the J gene TRBJ2-7; D may be TRBD2 (6 bases). Germline V CDR1 and CDR2: MNHNS, SASEGT. The V end lost 5 bases, the J end lost 5 bases, and 19 bases lay between the germline ends. This CDR3 has 15 amino acids. CDR3 sequence (DNA): TGTGCCAGCAGTAGCCGAGGGACTCCGAGCGACGAGCAGTACTTC. The encoded protein is CASSSRGTPSDEQYF.

The chain combines TRBV27 with TRBJ2-7; D is unclear. V dropped 8 bases and J dropped 2 bases, with 13 bases sitting between them. The CDR3 extends over 13 amino acids. Per germline, CDR1 MNHEY and CDR2 SMNVEV (reference sequence). DNA of the CDR3: TGTGCCAGCTTGAGCCCAATGACCTACGAGCAGTACTTC. It encodes CASLSPMTYEQYF.

This chain links TRBV20-1 with TRBJ1-2, with D perhaps TRBD1 (5 bases). Germline loops: CDR1 DFQATT, CDR2 SNEGSKA (reference sequence). The V end was cut by 3 bases, the J end by 6 bases, with 8 bases between. This CDR3 spans 11 amino acids. CDR3 protein: CSASRQHGYTF. In nucleotides, the CDR3 is TGCAGTGCTAGCCGACAGCATGGCTACACCTTC.

The chain couples TRBV9 to TRBJ2-1; 12 bases agree with TRBD1. The germline V gene has CDR1 SGDLS and CDR2 YYNGEE. Trimming at V came to 8 bases and at J to 8 bases, leaving 5 bases not matched to a gene. The CDR3 contains 13 residues. The CDR3 sequence is CASRGTGGDEQFF. CDR3 bases: TGTGCCAGTAGGGGGACAGGGGGCGATGAGCAGTTCTTC.

The chain couples TRBV11-2 to TRBJ2-7, with TRBD2 matching 8 bases. The germline gives CDR1 SGHAT, CDR2 FQNNGV. V trimming: 1 base; J trimming: 4 bases; junction bases outside the gene matches: 6. The CDR3 runs 15 residues. This chain's CDR3 is CASSLVGTSRYEQYF. CDR3 DNA: TGTGCCAGCAGCTTAGTAGGGACTAGTAGGTACGAGCAGTACTTC.

The DNA for the CDR3 is TGTGCCAGCACAGGACAGGGGTCCTACGAGCAGTACTTC. Residues: CASTGQGSYEQYF. The chain combines TRBV28 with TRBJ2-7; 9 bases map to TRBD1. This CDR3 is 13 amino acids long. Germline V gene sequence: CDR1 MDHEN, CDR2 SYDVKM. V trimming: 7 bases; J trimming: 1 base; junction bases outside the gene matches: 2.

This chain links TRBV7-2 with TRBJ2-7, with TRBD1 matching 8 bases. This CDR3 comprises 15 residues. With V trimmed by 1 base and J by 6 bases, 8 bases remained unmatched. Germline V gene sequence: CDR1 SGHTA, CDR2 FQGNSA. The CDR3, as DNA: TGTGCCAGCAGCTTAGACGGCAGGGGGCTGGGCGAGCAGTACTTC. Protein sequence: CASSLDGRGLGEQYF.

The chain is built from TRBV5-1 and TRBJ1-1, with D unresolved. Germline assignment: CDR1 SGHRS and CDR2 YFSETQ. V dropped 4 bases and J dropped 0 bases, with 7 bases sitting between them. The CDR3 runs 13 residues. CDR3 in DNA: TGCGCCAGCAGCCAGGCCATGAACACTGAAGCTTTCTTT. It yields the protein CASSQAMNTEAFF.

The V call is TRBV6-5, the J call TRBJ2-7; no clear D. This CDR3 has 15 amino acids. V shed 0 bases and J shed 2 bases, with 11 bases lying between them. Germline lookup yields CDR1 MNHEY and CDR2 SVGAGI. CDR3 amino acids: CASSYSGPSAYEQYF. The CDR3 nucleotides read TGTGCCAGCAGTTACTCGGGCCCCTCCGCCTACGAGCAGTACTTC.

The rearrangement links TRBV28 to TRBJ1-2; 7 nucleotides match TRBD1. Per the germline V gene, CDR1 is MDHEN and CDR2 is SYDVKM. The junction had 11 bases not matched to a gene; V was cut back by 8 bases and J by 5 bases. This CDR3 has 14 residues. The CDR3 DNA is TGTGCCAGCTTTCGACAGGGCTTGCGTTATGGCTACACCTTC. It is translated as CASFRQGLRYGYTF.

This chain links TRBV7-9 with TRBJ1-4; D possibly corresponds to TRBD1 (5 bases). Trimming removed 4 bases at V and 8 bases at J, with 14 bases between. CDR3 size: 14 residues. The germline CDR1 and CDR2 sequences are SEHNR and FQNEAQ (reference sequence). CDR3 region: CASSSLDSPEKLFF. The DNA of the CDR3 is TGTGCCAGCAGCTCATTAGACAGTCCCGAAAAACTGTTTTTT.

The rearrangement uses TRBV7-8 and TRBJ2-7; possibly TRBD2 for D (6 bases). This CDR3 contains 14 residues. V was clipped by 5 bases and J by 3 bases, with 14 bases between them. Per germline, CDR1 SGHVS and CDR2 FQNEAQ. CDR3 in DNA: TGTGCCAGCAGCAAAGAAGCGGGCCTCTACGAGCAGTACTTC. Its translation: CASSKEAGLYEQYF.

This chain joins TRBV27 and TRBJ1-2; D is possibly TRBD1 (5 bases). With 4 bases removed from V and 5 bases from J, the gap between germline ends came to 11 bases. This CDR3 region has 13 residues. The germline V gene has CDR1 MNHEY and CDR2 SMNVEV (reference sequence). CDR3 DNA sequence: TGTGCCAGCAGTTCCCCGGGGGGGTATGGCTACACCTTC. This gives the protein CASSSPGGYGYTF.

This chain uses TRBV28 with TRBJ1-2; 9 bases are shared with TRBD1. Germline V CDR1 and CDR2: MDHEN, SYDVKM. CDR3 length: 12 residues. V was clipped by 7 bases and J by 6 bases; unmatched bases: 3. The CDR3 nucleotides read TGTGCCAGCACCCGGGACAGGGATGGCTACACCTTC. It is translated as CASTRDRDGYTF.

This clone was picked up one time. The rearrangement joins TRBV28 to TRBJ2-2; tentatively, D is TRBD2 (5 bases). V was clipped by 6 bases and J by 4 bases, with 12 bases between them. Germline V gene lookup returns CDR1 MDHEN and CDR2 SYDVKM. The CDR3 has 14 residues. This CDR3 reads CASRMDSVTGELFF. The CDR3 DNA reads TGTGCCAGCAGGATGGACTCTGTCACCGGGGAGCTGTTTTTT.

The chain has TRBV7-8 and TRBJ2-1; TRBD2 aligns across 8 bases. V was clipped by 1 base and J by 7 bases; unmatched bases: 9. Looked up from germline, CDR1 is SGHVS and CDR2 is FQNEAQ. The CDR3 sequence is 16 residues long. The CDR3 region is CASSLVPGGPWNEQFF. CDR3 bases: TGTGCCAGCAGCTTAGTCCCGGGAGGGCCCTGGAATGAGCAGTTCTTC. Full variable domain (outside the CDR3, taken from reference TRBV7-8 and TRBJ2-1): GAGVSQSPRYKVAKRGQDVALRCDPISGHVSLFWYQQALGQGPEFLTYFQNEAQLDKSGLPSDRFFAERPEGSVSTLKIQRTQQEDSAVYLCASSLVPGGPWNEQFFGPGTRLTVL.

Details on this clone: At one of its ends the junction is not consistent with the germline gene, which may arise from a read error. The rearrangement links TRBV7-7 to TRBJ1-1; 7 bases are a match to TRBD1. CDR1 is SSHAT, CDR2 FNYEAQ, per germline (reference sequence). This CDR3 comprises 15 residues. CDR3 amino acids: CASSLRGQPNTEAFF. In DNA, the CDR3 is TGTGCTAGCAGCTTAAGGGGACAGCCGAACACTGAAGCTTTCTTT.

The genes are TRBV7-9 and TRBJ2-7; D remains ambiguous. There are 12 residues in the CDR3. The germline CDR1 and CDR2 sequences are SEHNR and FQNEAQ (reference sequence). Trimming shortened V by 1 base and J by 5 bases, and 6 bases separated the two germline ends. The CDR3 sequence: CASSLVKNEQYF. The DNA for the CDR3 is TGTGCCAGCAGCTTAGTCAAAAACGAGCAGTACTTC.

The gene calls are TRBV18 and TRBJ2-1, with D possibly TRBD1 on 6 matching bases. This CDR3 comprises 13 residues. The ends were cut back, 0 bases at V and 15 bases at J, with 15 bases in the middle. The V gene's germline CDR1 is KGHSH and CDR2 LQKENI. CDR3 region: CASSPPQGGSLFF. The CDR3 DNA reads as TGTGCCAGCTCACCACCACAGGGTGGGAGTCTGTTCTTC.

The chain carries TRBV10-3 and TRBJ2-7; 8 bases match TRBD2. V lost 10 bases to trimming and J lost 5 bases; unmatched junction nucleotides: 13. Looked up from germline, CDR1 is ENHRY and CDR2 is SYGVKD. CDR3 length equals 14 residues. In nucleotides, the CDR3 is TGTGCCACCTGCAGCATAGCGGGATTTCACGAGCAGTACTTC. Its translation is CATCSIAGFHEQYF.

The CDR3 coding sequence is TGCAGCGTTGTTTCAGGGTACCTCTCCTACGAGCAGTACTTC. Translating gives CSVVSGYLSYEQYF. The chain joins TRBV29-1 to TRBJ2-7; TRBD1 is a possible D gene (5 bases). The germline V and J ends were trimmed by 4 bases and 0 bases, with 13 bases remaining between them. Per the germline V gene, CDR1 is SQVTM and CDR2 is ANQGSEA. The CDR3 length is 14 residues.

This chain connects TRBV7-2 to TRBJ1-4; D gene ambiguous. CDR3 size: 15 residues. Trimming pared 2 bases from V and 7 bases from J, leaving 14 bases between. The V gene's germline CDR1 is SGHTA and CDR2 FQGNSA. The CDR3 sequence: CASSLLGTLGEKLFF. The CDR3 region has the DNA TGTGCCAGCAGCTTATTAGGTACACTAGGTGAAAAACTGTTTTTT.

This chain connects TRBV27 to TRBJ2-1; D gene ambiguous. Trimming cost V 6 bases and J 2 bases, with 8 bases left between them. The CDR3 runs to 13 residues. From germline, CDR1 is MNHEY and CDR2 SMNVEV (reference sequence). Written as DNA, the CDR3 is TGTGCCAGCAGCCCTCAGGCCTACAATGAGCAGTTCTTC. As protein: CASSPQAYNEQFF.

For this clone: Other nucleotide sequences from this sample produce the same CDR3. This chain links TRBV5-1 with TRBJ1-4; D is perhaps TRBD1 (5 bases). The CDR3 spans 14 residues. The V end lost 4 bases, the J end lost 3 bases, and 10 bases lay between the germline ends. Germline V gene sequence: CDR1 SGHRS, CDR2 YFSETQ. CDR3 amino acids: CASSPGTANEKLFF. The DNA of the CDR3 is TGCGCCAGCAGCCCGGGGACTGCTAATGAAAAACTGTTTTTT.

The chain employs TRBV7-6 and TRBJ1-2; D may be TRBD1 (5 bases). CDR1 is SGHVS, CDR2 FNYEAQ, per germline. The CDR3 is 13 amino acids. Deletions cut 3 bases from V and 4 bases from J, with 9 bases between. The CDR3 DNA reads as TGTGCCAGCAGCTTCCAGGGAGGCTATGGCTACACCTTC. It translates to CASSFQGGYGYTF.

The CDR3 is CASSLGLAGSSREQFF. In DNA form, the CDR3 reads TGCGCCAGCAGCTTGGGGCTAGCGGGGTCATCCAGAGAGCAGTTCTTC. V gene TRBV5-1 combines with J gene TRBJ2-1; TRBD2 agrees at 9 bases. From germline, CDR1 is SGHRS and CDR2 YFSETQ. V shed 0 bases and J 10 bases; nucleotides not matched to a gene: 11. This CDR3 has 16 residues.